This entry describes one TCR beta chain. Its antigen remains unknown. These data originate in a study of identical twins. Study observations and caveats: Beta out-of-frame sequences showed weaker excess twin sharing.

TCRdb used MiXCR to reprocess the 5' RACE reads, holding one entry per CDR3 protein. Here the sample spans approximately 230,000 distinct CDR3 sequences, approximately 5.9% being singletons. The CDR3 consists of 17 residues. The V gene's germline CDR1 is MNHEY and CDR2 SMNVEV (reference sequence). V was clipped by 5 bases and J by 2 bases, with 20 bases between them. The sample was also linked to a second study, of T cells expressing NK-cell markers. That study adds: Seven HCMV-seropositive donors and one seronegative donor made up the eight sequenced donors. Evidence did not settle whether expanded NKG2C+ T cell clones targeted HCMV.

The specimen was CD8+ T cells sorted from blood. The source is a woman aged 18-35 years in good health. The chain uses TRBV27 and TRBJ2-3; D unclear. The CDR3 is CASSISPLRWATDTQYF. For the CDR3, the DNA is TGTGCCAGCAGTATCTCCCCTCTACGGTGGGCCACAGATACGCAGTATTTT.